This TCR beta chain appears in the sequencing data of a study of blood T cell repertoires in COVID-19. The germline gives CDR1 GTSNPN, CDR2 SVGIG (reference sequence). This CDR3 is built from 13 residues. V was trimmed by 0 bases and J by 4 bases, leaving 9 bases between them. TCRdb's table, derived via immunoSEQ multiplex PCR, lists solely in-frame clones and lacks some. The top ten clones hold around 21% of a sample with over 150,000 clones, about nine tenths of them seen once. The TCR sequence derives from a man aged 70-80 years with active or convalescent COVID-19. The chain links TRBV30 to TRBJ1-2; no clear D. Sequenced: peripheral blood. Written as DNA, the CDR3 is TGTGCCTGGAGTGTTGGTACACCCTATGGCTACACCTTC. It is translated as CAWSVGTPYGYTF.